This T cell receptor (beta chain) stems from a study of TIL therapy for anti-PD-1-resistant metastatic lung cancer. Study-level information: Patients then received nivolumab; progressors got lymphodepletion, TIL and IL-2. Median tumor PD-L1 proportion score was 5.5% to 6.5%. Tumors carried a median about 1.4 non-synonymous mutations per megabase.

The libraries were made with immunoSEQ v3. TCRdb's copy holds only in-frame clones and misses some; the assay was immunoSEQ multiplex PCR. The table has 50,000 to 60,000 clones, roughly four fifths seen once. Time point in this sample: pre-treatment sample, taken before nivolumab and TIL therapy. Germline CDR1 is MNHEY and CDR2 is SVGEGT. The CDR3 length is 14 residues. Trimming took 6 bases from V and 4 from J, leaving 14 bases between them. Here the sequenced sample was blood, taken at baseline. The chain has TRBV6-2 or TRBV6-3 and TRBJ2-3, with D possibly matching TRBD1 (6 bases). This receptor was identified in a person aged 25-80 years with non-small cell lung cancer. DNA of the CDR3: TGTGCCAGCAGCACAGGGACCCGCGCAGATACGCAGTATTTT. This codes for CASSTGTRADTQYF.